This is a list of T cell receptor beta chains from one sample in a study of cytomegalovirus exposure and HLA in healthy donors. Repertoires were generated with immunoSEQ multiplex PCR, while TCRdb's copy carries only in-frame clones and drops some. The table shows around 160,000 clones, with 65% to 90% occurring only once. The specimen was PBMCs. All receptors come from a human donor in good health. The conserved cysteine and the conserved F or W are not part of the CDR3 here. Each record gives: J gene, V gene, CDR3 protein.

J: TRBJ1-1
V: TRBV7-9
CDR3: ASRPTGVSNTEAF

J: TRBJ2-6
V: TRBV9
CDR3: ASSRGGGDGANVLT

J: TRBJ2-4
V: TRBV2
CDR3: ASSRLSGGAPVDIQY

J: TRBJ1-1
V: TRBV20-1
CDR3: SVGYTEAF

J: TRBJ1-1
V: TRBV28
CDR3: ASRPTGSQNTEAF

J: TRBJ1-6
V: TRBV10-2
CDR3: ASRTGEANSPLH

J: TRBJ1-5
V: TRBV25-1
CDR3: ASGDRGPGNQPQH

J: TRBJ2-7
V: TRBV2
CDR3: ASSGTGVPYEQY

J: TRBJ1-3
V: TRBV6-6
CDR3: ASSAGAPAGNTIY

J: TRBJ1-1
V: TRBV4-1
CDR3: ASSLLTGGTEAF

J: TRBJ2-2
V: TRBV6-1
CDR3: ASSELAGEVGELF

J: TRBJ1-1
V: TRBV6-5
CDR3: ASTTVYGTEAF

J: TRBJ2-3
V: TRBV2
CDR3: ASSGVSGGTDTQY

J: TRBJ2-7
V: TRBV2
CDR3: ASRLSGGGLYEQY

J: TRBJ1-5
V: TRBV15
CDR3: ATSSDTGVGNQPQH

J: TRBJ2-3
V: TRBV6-5
CDR3: ASSYRTSTDTQY